Below, 20 T cell receptor beta chains from the same sample are listed, as sequenced in a study of blood T cell repertoires in COVID-19. The method was immunoSEQ multiplex PCR; TCRdb's version includes in-frame clones alone and lacks a portion of them. The sample has some 300,000 clones; approximately 90% are singletons. Sequenced material: peripheral blood. These receptor sequences come from a woman aged 50 to 60 with COVID-19, enrolled during active disease.

This clone was found once. The CDR3 protein is CSVGGIWSTGQNFNYGYTF. The CDR3 DNA reads as TGCAGCGTTGGAGGAATTTGGTCGACAGGCCAAAACTTTAACTATGGCTACACCTTC. The chain joins TRBV29-1 to TRBJ1-2, with D possibly being TRBD1 (6 bases). The CDR3 is 19 amino acids. V was cut by 4 bases and J by 1 base, with 28 bases left in between. The germline CDR1 and CDR2 sequences are SQVTM and ANQGSEA. The variable domain in full, with the rest retrieved from reference TRBV29-1 and TRBJ1-2, is SAVISQKPSRDICQRGTSLTIQCQVDSQVTMMFWYRQQPGQSLTLIATANQGSEATYESGFVIDKFPISRPNLTFSTLTVSNMSPEDSSIYLCSVGGIWSTGQNFNYGYTFGSGTRLTVV.

The gene calls are TRBV30 and TRBJ1-2; D may be TRBD1 (6 bases). Per germline, CDR1 GTSNPN and CDR2 SVGIG (reference sequence). The CDR3 sequence is 13 residues long. The V end lost 2 bases, the J end lost 8 bases, and 15 bases lay between the germline ends. CDR3 sequence reads: CAWSFPVGTGYTF. The CDR3 region has the DNA TGTGCCTGGAGTTTCCCTGTAGGGACAGGCTACACCTTC.

The V gene is TRBV30, the J gene TRBJ1-3, with 7 bases matching TRBD1. Germline values: CDR1 GTSNPN, CDR2 SVGIG (reference sequence). This CDR3 is built from 18 residues. V was clipped by 1 base and J by 0 bases; unmatched bases: 12. The CDR3 DNA follows: TGTGCCTGGAGTGCGGTTCGGGACAGCCTGGCCTCTGGAAACACCATATATTTT. Translating gives CAWSAVRDSLASGNTIYF.

The chain has TRBV11-3 and TRBJ2-7; 8 nucleotides agree with TRBD1. Germline values: CDR1 SGHNT, CDR2 YENEEA. The CDR3 is made up of 14 amino acids. V was pared by 3 bases and J by 3 bases, with 4 bases of the junction left unmatched. CDR3 region: CASSFGTGLYEQYF. The CDR3 DNA sequence: TGTGCCAGCAGCTTCGGGACAGGACTCTACGAGCAGTACTTC.

The V gene is TRBV5-1, the J gene TRBJ2-7; 13 bases map to TRBD2. V dropped 3 bases and J dropped 0; count of bases not matched to a gene: 0. Germline assignment: CDR1 SGHRS and CDR2 YFSETQ. The CDR3 is made up of 15 amino acids. The CDR3 loop is CASSWTSGSSYEQYF. The CDR3 DNA is TGCGCCAGCAGCTGGACTAGCGGGAGCTCCTACGAGCAGTACTTC.

The rearrangement joins TRBV19 to TRBJ1-1; 8 nucleotides agree with TRBD1. This CDR3 is built from 15 residues. CDR1 LNHDA and CDR2 SQIVND come from the germline V gene (reference sequence). Germline trimming cut 4 bases from V and 0 bases from J; bases unmatched to any gene: 4. For the CDR3, the DNA is TGTGCCAGTAGTAACGACAGGGGAGTGAACACTGAAGCTTTCTTT. It yields the protein CASSNDRGVNTEAFF.

The V gene is TRBV7-3, the J gene TRBJ2-1, with D uncertain. Trimming shortened V by 4 bases and J by 1 base, and 8 bases separated the two germline ends. This CDR3 spans 14 amino acids. Germline-derived CDR1 and CDR2 are SGHTA and FQGTGA. DNA of the CDR3: TGTGCCAGCAGCTACTTTAGTTCCTACAATGAGCAGTTCTTC. This translates into CASSYFSSYNEQFF.

The chain uses TRBV3-1 (or the pseudogene TRBV3-2) and TRBJ2-1, with D possibly being TRBD2 (5 bases). Germline V gives CDR1 LGHDT, CDR2 YNNKEL (reference sequence). CDR3 length equals 15 residues. Trimming stripped 0 bases from V and 9 bases from J, with 15 bases between. The CDR3 protein is CASSQDEGEGGEQFF. The CDR3 DNA reads as TGTGCCAGCAGCCAAGACGAGGGAGAAGGCGGTGAGCAGTTCTTC.

The chain uses TRBV7-9 and TRBJ2-6; D not resolved. The germline V and J ends were trimmed by 1 base and 0 bases, with 13 bases remaining between them. Germline V gene sequence: CDR1 SEHNR, CDR2 FQNEAQ (reference sequence). This CDR3 is built from 18 residues. This CDR3 is CASSLGDILNSGANVLTF. In DNA, the CDR3 is TGTGCCAGCAGCTTAGGTGACATCTTAAACTCTGGGGCCAACGTCCTGACTTTC.

V and J are TRBV30 and TRBJ2-1; D possibly corresponds to TRBD2 (5 bases). V lost 3 bases and J lost 8, with 8 bases in between. This CDR3 spans 11 amino acids. Germline V gene lookup returns CDR1 GTSNPN and CDR2 SVGIG (reference sequence). The CDR3 coding sequence is TGTGCCTGGAGCGGACTCGATGAGCAGTTCTTC. Encoded protein: CAWSGLDEQFF.

This clone was counted a single time. The chain links TRBV3-1 (or the pseudogene TRBV3-2) to TRBJ2-2; TRBD1 aligns across 7 bases. The V gene end was trimmed by 2 bases and the J gene end by 5 bases; junction bases not matched to a gene: 8. The CDR3 contains 16 residues. Germline V lookup: CDR1 LGHDT, CDR2 YNNKEL (reference sequence). The CDR3 bases are TGTGCCAGCAGCCAATCCAGGGACAGCCTTACCGGGGAGCTGTTTTTT. Residues: CASSQSRDSLTGELFF.

The rearrangement joins TRBV11-3 to TRBJ2-3; TRBD2 agrees at 7 bases. Germline CDR1 SGHNT, CDR2 YENEEA. J lost 5 bases, V lost 5 bases, and 10 bases had no gene match. The CDR3 consists of 15 residues. The CDR3 protein is CASSRRPAGLDTQYF. The CDR3, as DNA: TGTGCCAGCAGCCGTCGGCCAGCGGGGTTAGATACGCAGTATTTT.

CDR3 coding DNA: TGTGCCTCACGGGACACCTATAACTATGGCTACACCTTC. Its translation is CASRDTYNYGYTF. The chain has TRBV10-3 and TRBJ1-2; a possible D gene is TRBD1 (6 bases). Germline V lookup: CDR1 ENHRY, CDR2 SYGVKD. Between the trimmed V and J ends, which lost 11 bases and 1 base, there was a span of 14 bases. CDR3 length: 13 amino acids.

This clone was observed a single time. This sequence joins TRBV19 and TRBJ2-2; 11 bases line up with TRBD1. Germline CDR1 and CDR2: LNHDA and SQIVND (reference sequence). The CDR3 extends over 16 amino acids. V was pared by 5 bases and J by 4 bases, with 6 bases of the junction left unmatched. Written as DNA, the CDR3 is TGTGCCAGTAGTTTGGGACAGGGGGTCTCCACCGGGGAGCTGTTTTTT. Amino acid sequence: CASSLGQGVSTGELFF. Combining the CDR3 with reference TRBV19 and TRBJ2-2 gives the whole variable domain DGGITQSPKYLFRKEGQNVTLSCEQNLNHDAMYWYRQDPGQGLRLIYYSQIVNDFQKGDIAEGYSVSREKKESFPLTVTSAQKNPTAFYLCASSLGQGVSTGELFFGEGSRLTVL.

This clone was counted a single time. CDR3 residues: CASSLVGAGNYEQYF. The CDR3, as DNA: TGTGCCAGCAGCTTAGTAGGGGCGGGAAACTACGAGCAGTACTTC. The chain recombines TRBV7-9 with TRBJ2-7, with a possible D match to TRBD2 (6 bases). Germline loops: CDR1 SEHNR, CDR2 FQNEAQ (reference sequence). This CDR3 is built from 15 residues. Trimming took 1 base from V and 3 from J, leaving 13 bases between them.

The V gene is TRBV10-3, the J gene TRBJ1-5; no clear D. This CDR3 is built from 12 residues. Germline loops: CDR1 ENHRY, CDR2 SYGVKD. Trimming stripped 3 bases from V and 3 bases from J, with 3 bases between. The DNA of the CDR3 is TGTGCCATCAGTGACTCCAATCAGCCCCAGCATTTT. Residues: CAISDSNQPQHF.

The sample holds one count of this clone. The gene calls are TRBV9 and TRBJ1-4, with 7 bases matching TRBD1. The CDR3 runs to 16 residues. V dropped 0 bases and J dropped 4; count of bases not matched to a gene: 6. Germline V gene lookup returns CDR1 SGDLS and CDR2 YYNGEE. Here the CDR3 DNA reads TGTGCCAGCAGCGTAGATAGAGGGGGCATTAATGAAAAACTGTTTTTT. It translates to CASSVDRGGINEKLFF.

The rearrangement joins TRBV7-9 to TRBJ2-7, with 10 bases matching TRBD2. Germline CDR1 reads SEHNR; CDR2 reads FQNEAQ (reference sequence). The CDR3 length is 17 residues. Unmatched junction bases numbered 7, after V lost 2 bases and J lost 0 bases. The CDR3 here is CASSLLPSGRASYEQYF. The CDR3 coding sequence is TGTGCCAGCAGCTTATTACCCAGCGGGAGGGCCTCCTACGAGCAGTACTTC.

V is TRBV5-8 and J is TRBJ2-5, with 13 bases aligning to TRBD2. CDR1 is SGHTS, CDR2 YDEGEE, per germline. The CDR3 contains 15 residues. The ends lost 4 bases at V and 4 bases at J; junction bases unmatched: 4. The CDR3 DNA sequence: TGTGCCAGCAGCCCAAGGACTAGCGGGGGAGAGACCCAGTACTTC. This sequence encodes CASSPRTSGGETQYF.

The chain combines TRBV11-2 with TRBJ2-5, with a tentative D call TRBD2 (6 bases). CDR1 and CDR2 (germline): SGHAT, FQNNGV. V lost 3 bases, J lost 4 bases, and 18 bases lay in between. The CDR3 loop spans 16 amino acids. CDR3 in DNA: TGTGCCAGCAGCTTTCGGGGGACCTCCCTCGGAGAGACCCAGTACTTC. Translating gives CASSFRGTSLGETQYF.